What follows are 26 T cell receptor beta chains derived from one specimen sequenced in a study of response to subunit inactivated influenza vaccine. TCRdb ran MiXCR on the RT-PCR reads and lists one entry per CDR3 protein. Seen here are more than 450,000 distinct CDR3 sequences, 11% observed once, and the top ten hold 8% to 13%. This same sample was also taken into another study, of T cells expressing NK-cell markers. That source reports: The authors generated TCR beta cDNA through 5'RACE template switching with UMIs.

Sample: PBMCs from blood, taken on the day of vaccination. Receptors originate from a man in his fifties who received an inactivated influenza vaccine.

This clonotype was seen only a few times. The rearrangement links TRBV6-1 to TRBJ2-5; tentative D call: TRBD2 (6 bases). Trimming took off 6 bases at V and 5 bases at J, with 19 bases between the two ends. The germline V gene has CDR1 MNHNS and CDR2 SASEGT. CDR3 length: 15 residues. Written as DNA, the CDR3 is TGTGCCAGCAGCTGGGACTCGGGAACCAGTGAGACCCAGTACTTC. This sequence encodes CASSWDSGTSETQYF.

The chain is built from TRBV19 and TRBJ1-2; D gene unclear. Germline V gene data show CDR1 as LNHDA and CDR2 as SQIVND (reference sequence). The CDR3 length is 13 residues. Trimming stripped 3 bases from V and 7 bases from J, with 12 bases between. CDR3 nucleotides: TGTGCCAGTAGTATTCATCCTCTCGGTGGCTACACCTTC. This sequence encodes CASSIHPLGGYTF.

This clonotype was counted a few times. The chain is built from TRBV20-1 and TRBJ2-1; TRBD2 aligns across 10 bases. J was trimmed by 10 bases and V by 4 bases; bases with no gene match: 4. Germline V CDR1 and CDR2: DFQATT, SNEGSKA (reference sequence). This CDR3 region has 12 residues. The CDR3, as DNA: TGCAGTGCTAAAGCGGGGGGGCGCGAGCAGTTCTTC. Translation: CSAKAGGREQFF.

The genes are TRBV24-1 and TRBJ2-5, with D maybe TRBD1 (6 bases). This CDR3 has 15 residues. The germline V gene encodes CDR1 KGHDR and CDR2 SFDVKD. V was clipped by 5 bases and J by 2 bases, with 14 bases between them. The CDR3 region has the DNA TGTGCCACCAGTGCCGCGACAGGAGATCAAGAGACCCAGTACTTC. Protein product: CATSAATGDQETQYF.

This clonotype appeared a few times. V gene TRBV12-3 or TRBV12-4 combines with J gene TRBJ2-3, with 7 bases aligning to TRBD1. The V gene end was trimmed by 6 bases and the J gene end by 5 bases; junction bases not matched to a gene: 5. The CDR3 extends over 13 amino acids. DNA for the CDR3: TGTGCCAGCAGCAACCCAGGGGGAGATACGCAGTATTTT. This translates into CASSNPGGDTQYF.

This clonotype turned up a few times. The chain has TRBV11-2 and TRBJ2-2; 11 bases line up with TRBD2. CDR1 SGHAT and CDR2 FQNNGV come from the germline V gene. J gave up 6 bases and V 2 bases, and 14 bases lay outside the gene matches. The CDR3 has 19 residues. Here the CDR3 DNA reads TGTGCCAGCAGCTTATACGCGGGACTAGCGGTTCAGTTATCCGGGGAGCTGTTTTTT. The encoded protein is CASSLYAGLAVQLSGELFF.

The rearrangement joins TRBV5-1 to TRBJ2-3, with 15 bases fitting TRBD2. V lost 4 bases and J lost 0; bases outside the gene matches: 9. Germline-derived CDR1 and CDR2 are SGHRS and YFSETQ. This CDR3 contains 19 residues. The CDR3 DNA follows: TGCGCCAGCAGCGCTCAGCTCGGGACTAGCGGGGGGAGCACAGATACGCAGTATTTT. Encoded protein: CASSAQLGTSGGSTDTQYF.

This rearrangement joins TRBV24-1 to TRBJ2-1; TRBD2 aligns across 10 bases. The CDR3 sequence is 16 residues long. Germline V gene lookup returns CDR1 KGHDR and CDR2 SFDVKD. Trimming cost V 3 bases and J 6 bases; bases outside gene matches: 7. CDR3: CATSDVASGGVNEQFF. The CDR3 DNA follows: TGTGCCACCAGTGATGTAGCTAGCGGGGGTGTCAATGAGCAGTTCTTC.

The chain combines TRBV10-3 with TRBJ1-1; D possibly corresponds to TRBD1 (5 bases). CDR3 size: 14 residues. V shed 3 bases and J shed 7 bases, with 15 bases lying between them. Germline assignment: CDR1 ENHRY and CDR2 SYGVKD. DNA of the CDR3: TGTGCCATCAGTGATTACATAGACGGGGGTGAAGCTTTCTTT. Translation gives CAISDYIDGGEAFF.

The table lists this clonotype with a few counts. This chain connects TRBV5-1 to TRBJ1-2; possible D gene TRBD1, 5 bases. Between the trimmed V and J ends, which lost 4 bases and 4 bases, there was a span of 17 bases. Germline CDR1 SGHRS, CDR2 YFSETQ. The CDR3 contains 15 residues. The CDR3 DNA reads as TGCGCCAGCAGCGTCCGGGACTCAGACTCCTATGGCTACACCTTC. Protein product: CASSVRDSDSYGYTF. The full variable domain, in which reference TRBV5-1 and TRBJ1-2 provide the parts outside the CDR3, is KAGVTQTPRYLIKTRGQQVTLSCSPISGHRSVSWYQQTPGQGLQFLFEYFSETQRNKGNFPGRFSGRQFSNSRSEMNVSTLELGDSALYLCASSVRDSDSYGYTFGSGTRLTVV.

This clonotype has only a few counts. V is TRBV18 and J is TRBJ2-1; 7 bases agree with TRBD2. The CDR3 is 14 amino acids. Germline V gene data show CDR1 as KGHSH and CDR2 as LQKENI. After removal of 3 bases from V and 8 bases from J, the junction contained 7 bases not matched to a gene. The CDR3 protein is CASSPPGRSDEQFF. CDR3 coding DNA: TGTGCCAGCTCACCGCCCGGGAGGAGCGATGAGCAGTTCTTC. The full variable domain, completed using reference TRBV18 and TRBJ2-1, is NAGVMQNPRHLVRRRGQEARLRCSPMKGHSHVYWYRQLPEEGLKFMVYLQKENIIDESGMPKERFSAEFPKEGPSILRIQQVVRGDSAAYFCASSPPGRSDEQFFGPGTRLTVL.

Ten or more counts support this clonotype. V usage is TRBV12-3 or TRBV12-4 and J usage is TRBJ2-7; a possible D gene is TRBD2 (5 bases). The CDR3 spans 14 residues. With 6 bases removed from V and 4 bases from J, the gap between germline ends came to 16 bases. CDR3 DNA: TGTGCCAGCAGCAGACTCCCGACTAAATACGAGCAGTACTTC. It specifies CASSRLPTKYEQYF.

This clonotype has a handful of counts. Mismatch with germline at one junction end may stem from a read error. The chain links TRBV6-1 to TRBJ1-2; D is unresolved. This CDR3 region has 10 residues. The V gene's germline CDR1 is MNHNS and CDR2 SASEGT. The CDR3 region is CASRESGYTF. The CDR3 bases are TGTGCCAGCCGTGAGAGCGGCTACACCTTC.

This clonotype was counted a few times. The V and J genes are TRBV6-6 and TRBJ2-1; D is unclear. Trimming removed 5 bases from V and 7 bases from J, with 12 bases in between. Germline values: CDR1 MNHNY, CDR2 SVGAGI (reference sequence). CDR3 size: 13 residues. The CDR3 loop reads CASSKFQRNEQFF. DNA of the CDR3: TGTGCCAGCAGTAAGTTCCAGCGTAATGAGCAGTTCTTC.

This clonotype showed up just a few times. The chain links TRBV6-1 to TRBJ2-3, with D perhaps matching TRBD2 (6 bases). V lost 6 bases and J lost 2, with 15 bases in between. In germline, CDR1 is MNHNS, CDR2 SASEGT. CDR3 length equals 15 residues. The CDR3 spells CASRPRGFSTDTQYF. For the CDR3, the DNA is TGTGCCAGCAGACCTCGGGGGTTCTCCACAGATACGCAGTATTTT.

V and J are TRBV28 and TRBJ2-7; TRBD1 is a possible D gene (5 bases). The CDR3 is made up of 17 amino acids. V dropped 1 base and J dropped 0 bases, with 16 bases sitting between them. Germline V CDR1 and CDR2: MDHEN, SYDVKM. The CDR3 reads CASSLFVGPVSSYEQYF. The CDR3 DNA reads TGTGCCAGCAGTTTATTTGTGGGGCCCGTGAGCTCCTACGAGCAGTACTTC.

V gene TRBV20-1 combines with J gene TRBJ2-7, with D possibly being TRBD1 (6 bases). Trimming cost V 6 bases and J 9 bases, with 18 bases left between them. Germline V CDR1 and CDR2: DFQATT, SNEGSKA (reference sequence). This CDR3 is built from 12 residues. This CDR3 is CSALRGGFGQYF. CDR3 DNA sequence: TGCAGTGCCCTCAGAGGGGGATTCGGGCAGTACTTC.

The chain employs TRBV6-1 and TRBJ1-5; D not resolved. The CDR3 is 12 amino acids. Trimming left V 1 base short and J 7 bases short, with 5 bases between. The germline V gene encodes CDR1 MNHNS and CDR2 SASEGT. CDR3 loop: CASSEGTQPQHF. The CDR3 DNA sequence: TGTGCCAGCAGTGAAGGAACCCAGCCCCAGCATTTT.

The chain employs TRBV4-2 and TRBJ2-6; D tentatively reads TRBD1 or TRBD2 (5 bases each). CDR3 length: 13 amino acids. Germline CDR1 and CDR2: LGHNA and YNFKEQ. V shed 4 bases and J shed 8 bases, with 9 bases lying between them. The CDR3 DNA reads TGTGCCAGCAGCCCTGGGACGACCAACGTCCTGACTTTC. It is translated as CASSPGTTNVLTF.

The table lists this clonotype with a few counts. In nucleotides, the CDR3 is TGTGCCAGCAGTTACAAGACAGGACAGGGCTCCTACAATGAGCAGTTCTTC. Protein: CASSYKTGQGSYNEQFF. The rearrangement uses TRBV6-2 or TRBV6-3 and TRBJ2-1, with 8 nucleotides matching TRBD1. This CDR3 has 17 amino acids. Trimming removed 2 bases from V and 0 bases from J; junction bases left unmatched: 6. Germline CDR1 MNHEY, CDR2 SVGEGT.

This clonotype has a handful of counts. The CDR3 DNA reads as TGCAGTGCTAAACTAGAAGAGACCCAGTACTTC. It specifies CSAKLEETQYF. The chain is built from TRBV20-1 and TRBJ2-5, with a possible D match to TRBD2 (5 bases). The germline V gene encodes CDR1 DFQATT and CDR2 SNEGSKA (reference sequence). The CDR3 totals 11 residues. Trimming removed 4 bases from V and 3 bases from J, with 6 bases in between.

In its sample, this clonotype was seen many times. This chain links TRBV19 with TRBJ2-1; 8 positions match TRBD1. The CDR3 runs 13 residues. With 7 bases clipped from V and 9 bases from J, the junction kept 8 bases outside the gene matches. Germline V gene data show CDR1 as LNHDA and CDR2 as SQIVND (reference sequence). The CDR3 sequence: CASKETGVGEQFF. Written as DNA, the CDR3 is TGTGCCAGTAAGGAGACAGGGGTTGGTGAGCAGTTCTTC.

This clonotype was observed a few times. The chain carries TRBV4-3 and TRBJ2-7; D might be TRBD2 (6 bases). The CDR3 is 15 amino acids. Trimming took off 0 bases at V and 2 bases at J, with 11 bases between the two ends. Germline loops: CDR1 LGHNA, CDR2 YSLEER. The CDR3 sequence: CASSQEGGETYEQYF. CDR3 nucleotide sequence: TGCGCCAGCAGCCAAGAAGGCGGGGAGACCTACGAGCAGTACTTC.

This sequence joins TRBV10-3 and TRBJ1-1, with 8 bases matching TRBD1. Unmatched junction bases numbered 0, after V lost 3 bases and J lost 9 bases. This CDR3 region has 11 residues. Germline V CDR1 and CDR2: ENHRY, SYGVKD. This chain's CDR3 is CAISDRGQAFF. The CDR3 DNA sequence: TGTGCCATCAGTGACAGGGGGCAAGCTTTCTTT.

This clonotype showed up just a few times. The rearrangement joins TRBV9 to TRBJ2-7; D is uncertain. V was trimmed by 4 bases and J by 7 bases, leaving 12 bases between them. CDR1 is SGDLS, CDR2 YYNGEE, per germline. The CDR3 length is 12 residues. DNA for the CDR3: TGTGCCAGCAGCCCGTATATAGGGGAGCAGTACTTC. This encodes CASSPYIGEQYF.

V gene TRBV6-2 or TRBV6-3 combines with J gene TRBJ2-5; D is perhaps TRBD2 (6 bases). In germline, CDR1 is MNHEY, CDR2 SVGEGT. The V gene lost 2 bases and the J gene lost 5 bases, with 18 bases spanning the gap. This CDR3 comprises 16 residues. CDR3 coding DNA: TGTGCCAGCAGTTACGAGAGCGGCGGGGTGCTGGAGACCCAGTACTTC. Amino acids: CASSYESGGVLETQYF.